This T cell receptor beta chain is drawn from a study of blood T cell repertoires in COVID-19. CDR3 length: 12 amino acids. V shed 10 bases and J 7 bases; nucleotides not matched to a gene: 4. Germline V gene sequence: CDR1 SGHNT, CDR2 YYREEE (reference sequence). The protocol was immunoSEQ multiplex PCR, while the TCRdb copy is restricted to in-frame clones and leaves out a portion. The sample contains approximately 310,000 clones, roughly 85% of which appear only once. The specimen was PBMCs or T cells enriched from blood (not recorded which). The chain couples TRBV5-4 to TRBJ1-6; TRBD1 agrees at 8 bases. The receptor was derived from a man aged 30-40 years who had recovered from COVID-19. Here the CDR3 DNA reads TGTGCCTCGGGACAGGACAATTCACCCCTCCACTTT. Its translation is CASGQDNSPLHF. Full variable domain (remainder filled in from reference TRBV5-4 and TRBJ1-6): ETGVTQSPTHLIKTRGQQVTLRCSSQSGHNTVSWYQQALGQGPQFIFQYYREEENGRGNFPPRFSGLQFPNYSSELNVNALELDDSALYLCASGQDNSPLHFGNGTRLTVT.